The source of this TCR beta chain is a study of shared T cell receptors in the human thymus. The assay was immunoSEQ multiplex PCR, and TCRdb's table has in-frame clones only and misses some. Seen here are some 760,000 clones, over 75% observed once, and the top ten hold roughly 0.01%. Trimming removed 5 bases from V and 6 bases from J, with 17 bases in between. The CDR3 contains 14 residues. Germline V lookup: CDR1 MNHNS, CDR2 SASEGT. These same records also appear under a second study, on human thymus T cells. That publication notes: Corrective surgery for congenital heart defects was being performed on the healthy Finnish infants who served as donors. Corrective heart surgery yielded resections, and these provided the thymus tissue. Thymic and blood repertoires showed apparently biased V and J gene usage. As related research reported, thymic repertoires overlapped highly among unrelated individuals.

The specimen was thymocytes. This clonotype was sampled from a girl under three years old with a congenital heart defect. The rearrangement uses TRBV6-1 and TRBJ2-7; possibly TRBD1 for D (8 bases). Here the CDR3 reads CASSTSGGGSEQYF. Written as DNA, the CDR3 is TGTGCCAGCAGTACCTCAGGGGGCGGGAGCGAGCAGTACTTC.